This TCR beta chain was identified in a study of T cell responses to AZD1222 COVID-19 vaccine. Study results and caveats: Baseline serostatus was positive in only a handful of AZD1222 recipients. Repertoires were obtained only post-peak T cell response.

TCRdb keeps only in-frame clones here, not all; method: immunoSEQ multiplex PCR. The table has about 110,000 clones, 88% seen once. This CDR3 comprises 14 residues. Trimming left V 1 base short and J 7 bases short, with 13 bases between. Germline V gene data show CDR1 as LGHNA and CDR2 as YNFKEQ. This clone was observed a single time. What it binds is not known. The rearrangement uses TRBV4-2 and TRBJ1-2; no clear D. This sequence was found in an adult in good health. The starting material was peripheral blood, obtained on day 0 of AZD1222 vaccination. CDR3 DNA sequence: TGTGCCAGCAGCCAAGTTGACCTATGGAGTGGCTACACCTTC. Encoded protein: CASSQVDLWSGYTF.